This T cell receptor (beta chain) was identified in a study of T cell repertoires in cytomegalovirus infection (dated by TCRdb to the late 2010s). For the study in its entirety: The peptide stimulations were aimed at well-studied HLA-B-restricted epitopes as well as recently identified HLA-C-restricted CMV epitopes, whose presentation resists viral immunomodulation. Donor HLA type was relevant to the analysis, as public TCR beta signatures indicated carriage of CMV infection together with the matching HLA type. The full study reports these points: Cumulative frequency of public TCR beta family members discriminated carriers of CMV infection plus the relevant HLA type in this cohort and an independent 352-donor cohort. The ex vivo response was dominated by HLA-C-restricted CMV-specific TCR beta clonotypes, and the single most frequent clonotype in two of eight donors was supplied by these HLA-C-restricted clonotypes.

What the treatment or condition label conveys for this sample: in vitro stimulation with specific CMV peptide epitopes to enrich CMV-specific T cells. The sequencer was an Illumina HiSeq 1500. TCRdb itself trimmed the public reads at Q25 with fastp, ran MiXCR and retained productive beta chains. Records with the same CDR3 protein are collapsed into one entry carrying the most frequent genes and DNA. The sample has under 500,000 distinct CDR3 sequences on record, approximately 42% of them singletons. Clones ranked in the top ten supply 43% of the sample. Turning to this clonotype: Its cognate antigen has yet to be identified. Qualities for individual bases were not recorded, and no much larger clone is one base off.

The source of this sequence is a human donor in good health (CMV status not recorded). Some clones in this sample may be carry-over from other donors' samples. Sequences were derived from cultured PBMCs, sampled from culture after CMV antigen stimulation.

The encoded CDR3 is CASSTAGGRWTQYF. The DNA sequence is as follows: TGTGCCAGCAGCACCGCAGGGGGCCGGTGGACCCAGTACTTC. This receptor chain uses TRBV7-2 and TRBJ2-5, with 8 junctional bases fitting TRBD1. CDR1 SGHTA and CDR2 FQGNSA are derived from the germline V gene. V is cut back by 5 bases and J by 7 bases, with 9 bases in the junction unmatched. Including the terminal cysteine and phenylalanine, the CDR3 comprises 14 residues. CDR3 DNA is the only sequence kept; it has 42 bases, read in frame from the first base.